Shown below are 3 T cell receptor beta chains from a single sample sequenced in a study of response to subunit inactivated influenza vaccine. TCRdb reprocessed the RT-PCR reads via MiXCR and lists one record per CDR3 protein. This table has approximately 500,000 distinct CDR3 sequences, under 15% appearing once. The source was PBMCs from blood, collected more than 35 days after vaccination. These receptors came from a man between 45 and 60 years old who received an inactivated influenza vaccine.

The rearrangement uses TRBV12-3 or TRBV12-4 and TRBJ2-3; the D is unclear. The CDR3 is 13 residues long. V lost 3 bases and J 5 bases, leaving 9 bases between the germline ends. CDR3 sequence (DNA): TGTGCCAGCAGTTTGGTAGTTCTAGATACGCAGTATTTT. Translated: CASSLVVLDTQYF.

This clonotype was detected only a few times. J is TRBJ2-1 and V is TRBV7-2, with 8 bases lining up with TRBD2. Unmatched junction bases numbered 7, after V lost 7 bases and J lost 8 bases. This CDR3 contains 13 residues. Germline V gives CDR1 SGHTA, CDR2 FQGNSA. The CDR3 nucleotides are TGTGCCAGCAACTCGGGGGGGCAAGATGAGCAGTTCTTC. This translates into CASNSGGQDEQFF.

In nucleotides, the CDR3 is TGCGCCAGCAGTCGTGAGCTAGCGGGGTACAATGAGCAGTTCTTC. Its protein is CASSRELAGYNEQFF. The V and J genes are TRBV10-1 and TRBJ2-1, with 9 bases identical to TRBD2. This CDR3 spans 15 amino acids. The ends lost 5 bases at V and 4 bases at J; junction bases unmatched: 6. Germline CDR1 and CDR2: WNHNN and SYGVQD (reference sequence).